One TCR beta chain is described in this entry. Its matching antigen is unknown. It may be a read error: a sequence one base away is much more abundant. Using its own MiXCR run on the multiplex PCR reads, TCRdb lists one record per CDR3 protein. Among about 140,000 distinct CDR3 sequences listed, about a fifth were seen once. The sample is drawn from a study of breast tumors, draining lymph nodes, adjacent tissues. Overall study results and limits: Tumor TCR diversity was below lymph nodes but above nontumor tissue. Data fit most tumor T cells coming from lymph node, expanding in tumor. Tumor T cell lymph node origin was a supported hypothesis, not proven. Luminal-like breast cancer showed significantly higher tumor–nontumor repertoire similarity than basal-like.

The lymph nodes were axillary draining lymph nodes from breast cancer patients. The CDR3 sequence is 14 residues long. Germline V gene sequence: CDR1 SGHNT, CDR2 YYREEE (reference sequence). V was cut by 10 bases and J by 0 bases, with 15 bases left in between. Sequenced material: axillary lymph node tissue. This receptor was obtained from a female donor with breast cancer. Some clones in this sample may be carry-over from other donors' samples. The chain uses TRBV5-4 and TRBJ2-3, with D possibly matching TRBD2 (5 bases). CDR3 bases: TGTGCCGCGACTCGGGGTTTCAGCACAGATACGCAGTATTTT. Amino acid sequence: CAATRGFSTDTQYF.